This is a list of T cell receptor beta chains from one sample in a study of blood T cell repertoires in COVID-19. Assay: immunoSEQ multiplex PCR; the TCRdb copy retains only in-frame clones and omits some. The table records tens of thousands of clones, approximately 82% of them present only once. Sequencing was performed on peripheral blood. These receptors all come from a man aged 60-69 years with acute or convalescent COVID-19. Each CDR3 is given with its conserved first and last residue. The D gene is left open where the match is weak. Not every row has a clone size; where given, it reads once, few, many or a size class.

V gene	J gene	clone size	D gene	CDR3 protein	CDR3 DNA
TRBV18	TRBJ2-7	.	TRBD1	CASSGQGANYEQYF	TGTGCCAGCTCAGGACAGGGGGCGAACTACGAGCAGTACTTC
TRBV11-2	TRBJ1-2	.	.	CASSLFEGGVGYTF	TGTGCCAGCAGCTTATTTGAAGGGGGGGTCGGCTACACCTTC
TRBV5-1	TRBJ2-3	.	TRBD2	CASSLGTTGFTDTQYF	TGCGCCAGCAGCCTCGGGACTACTGGTTTCACAGATACGCAGTATTTT
TRBV2	TRBJ1-5	.	.	CASSRGRMSGNQPQHF	TGTGCCAGCAGTCGAGGGCGGATGAGTGGCAATCAGCCCCAGCATTTT
TRBV27	TRBJ2-2	.	.	CASSRIQGSSPGELFF	TGTGCCAGCAGCCGAATACAGGGATCTTCCCCCGGGGAGCTGTTTTTT
TRBV10-2	TRBJ1-2	.	TRBD1	CASSVPGQGARAYGYTF	TGCGCCAGCAGCGTTCCGGGACAGGGGGCCAGAGCCTATGGCTACACCTTC
TRBV24-1	TRBJ2-5	once	TRBD1	CATSDRTGLETQYF	TGTGCCACCAGTGATCGGACAGGGTTGGAGACCCAGTACTTC
TRBV10-3	TRBJ2-2	.	.	CAISELQGRELFF	TGTGCCATCAGTGAGTTACAGGGACGGGAGCTGTTTTTT
TRBV5-1	TRBJ2-1	.	.	CASSLAQDSPGESKFF	TGCGCCAGCAGCTTGGCCCAGGACAGTCCTGGGGAGAGCAAGTTCTTC
TRBV24-1	TRBJ2-6	.	.	CATSDSGTGANVLTF	TGTGCCACCAGTGACTCGGGGACTGGGGCCAACGTCCTGACTTTC
TRBV23-1	TRBJ2-7	.	TRBD1	CASSPDNGTGSPYEQYF	TGCGCCAGCAGTCCGGACAACGGGACAGGATCACCCTACGAGCAGTACTTC
TRBV4-3	TRBJ2-1	.	TRBD2	CASSHPGLANEQFF	TGCGCCAGCAGCCACCCGGGACTAGCGAATGAGCAGTTCTTC
TRBV10-3	TRBJ2-3	.	TRBD1	CAISGGQTSTDTQYF	TGTGCCATCAGTGGGGGACAGACTAGCACAGATACGCAGTATTTT
TRBV7-2	TRBJ2-1	.	.	CASSLDPAGQSSYNEQFF	TGTGCCAGCAGCTTAGATCCGGCGGGACAGAGCTCCTACAATGAGCAGTTCTTC
TRBV7-2	TRBJ2-7	.	TRBD1	CASSFSQQGIYEQYF	TGTGCCAGCAGCTTTTCTCAACAGGGGATTTACGAGCAGTACTTC
TRBV6-5	TRBJ2-7	.	.	CASSYSSQLYEQYF	TGTGCCAGCAGTTACTCCTCACAGCTCTACGAGCAGTACTTC
TRBV6-1	TRBJ1-1	.	.	CASSSREGNTEAFF	TGTGCCAGCAGCTCCAGGGAAGGGAACACTGAAGCTTTCTTT
TRBV5-1	TRBJ1-6	.	TRBD1	CASSIGQGGSPLHF	TGCGCCAGCAGCATCGGACAGGGGGGTTCACCCCTCCACTTT
TRBV2	TRBJ2-1	.	.	CASSPDRWGSYNEQFF	TGTGCCAGCAGCCCCGACAGGTGGGGGTCCTACAATGAGCAGTTCTTC
TRBV28	TRBJ1-2	.	.	CASRPRGGSINYGYTF	TGTGCCAGCAGGCCCCGAGGGGGTTCCATTAACTATGGCTACACCTTC
TRBV28	TRBJ2-7	.	.	CASSRAENYEQYF	TGTGCCAGCAGTCGAGCGGAAAACTACGAGCAGTACTTC
TRBV4-2	TRBJ1-4	.	.	CASSQGLTAGGNEKLFF	TGTGCCAGCAGCCAAGGGTTGACCGCGGGGGGTAATGAAAAACTGTTTTTT
TRBV28	TRBJ1-6	.	TRBD1	CASSARTGGRSPLHF	TGTGCCAGCAGTGCCCGCACAGGGGGGCGGTCACCCCTCCACTTT
TRBV3-1/TRBV3-2	TRBJ2-2	.	TRBD2	CASSQAGGHGELFF	TGTGCCAGCAGCCAAGCGGGGGGGCACGGGGAGCTGTTTTTT
TRBV5-4	TRBJ2-7	once	.	CASSLLDTTEQYF	TGTGCCAGCAGCTTGTTGGACACTACCGAGCAGTACTTC
TRBV9	TRBJ2-2	.	TRBD1	CASSPLTGANTGELFF	TGTGCCAGCAGCCCACTGACAGGGGCGAACACCGGGGAGCTGTTTTTT
TRBV29-1	TRBJ1-1	.	TRBD1	CSVGTGGSGNTEAFF	TGCAGCGTTGGGACAGGGGGCTCCGGGAACACTGAAGCTTTCTTT
TRBV5-5	TRBJ1-6	once	.	CASNVGHKENSPLHF	TGTGCCAGCAACGTAGGCCACAAGGAGAATTCACCCCTCCACTTT
TRBV6-2/TRBV6-3	TRBJ2-1	.	TRBD2	CASSYLVGGAGNEQFF	TGTGCCAGCAGTTACCTTGTCGGGGGGGCCGGCAATGAGCAGTTCTTC
TRBV27	TRBJ2-7	once	.	CASSSLPGLSSYEQYF	TGTGCCAGCAGTTCCCTCCCGGGACTTTCTTCCTACGAGCAGTACTTC
TRBV6-5	TRBJ2-7	.	TRBD1	CASSYRQGASEQYF	TGTGCCAGCAGTTACCGACAGGGGGCCAGCGAGCAGTACTTC
TRBV7-3	TRBJ1-6	.	.	CASSYRLNNSPLHF	TGTGCCAGCAGCTACAGGCTAAATAATTCACCCCTCCACTTT
TRBV4-3	TRBJ1-2	.	.	CASSQDRSSYGYTF	TGCGCCAGCAGCCAAGACCGGAGCTCCTATGGCTACACCTTC
TRBV9	TRBJ2-2	.	.	CASSVGRRADTGELFF	TGTGCCAGCAGCGTAGGTCGCAGGGCTGACACCGGGGAGCTGTTTTTT
TRBV7-2	TRBJ2-2	.	.	CASRSPGFTGELFF	TGTGCCAGCAGGTCCCCGGGGTTTACCGGGGAGCTGTTTTTT
TRBV27	TRBJ2-3	.	TRBD2	CASSASGRSTDTQYF	TGTGCCAGCAGTGCTAGCGGAAGGAGTACAGATACGCAGTATTTT
TRBV28	TRBJ1-5	.	.	CASSLWQGNQPQHF	TGTGCCAGCAGTTTATGGCAGGGCAATCAGCCCCAGCATTTT
TRBV2	TRBJ1-6	.	TRBD1	CASSPDRRNSPLHF	TGTGCCAGCAGTCCGGACAGGAGAAATTCACCCCTCCACTTT
TRBV18	TRBJ2-3	few	.	CASSPPSTDTQYF	TGTGCCAGCTCACCCCCTAGCACAGATACGCAGTATTTT
TRBV5-6	TRBJ1-6	few	.	CASSLTGGSPLHF	TGTGCCAGCAGCTTGACAGGTGGTTCACCCCTCCACTTT
TRBV6-1	TRBJ1-5	once	TRBD1	CASSEGTAYSNQPQHF	TGTGCCAGCAGTGAGGGGACAGCCTATAGCAATCAGCCCCAGCATTTT